This TCR beta chain was obtained from a study of blood T cells in healthy people across ages. Next came a second PCR, run for about 6 to 12 cycles, which used a sample-barcoded 5' primer along with a J-beta primer mix. One entry per CDR3 protein, called by TCRdb with MiXCR from the 5' RACE reads. The sample shows 540,000 or so distinct CDR3 sequences, less than 60% of them seen only once. This clonotype was detected only a few times. Trimming cost V 1 base and J 5 bases, with 19 bases left between them. The CDR3 is 16 residues long. CDR1 is SGHDT and CDR2 is YYEEEE in the germline V gene. This chain uses TRBV5-6 with TRBJ2-7, with D possibly being TRBD1 (5 bases). Sequences were obtained from blood. This clonotype was obtained from an elderly man in good health. CDR3 nucleotide sequence: TGTGCCAGCAGCTTGTTAACGCGACAGACCAACCACGAGCAGTACTTC. It is translated as CASSLLTRQTNHEQYF.